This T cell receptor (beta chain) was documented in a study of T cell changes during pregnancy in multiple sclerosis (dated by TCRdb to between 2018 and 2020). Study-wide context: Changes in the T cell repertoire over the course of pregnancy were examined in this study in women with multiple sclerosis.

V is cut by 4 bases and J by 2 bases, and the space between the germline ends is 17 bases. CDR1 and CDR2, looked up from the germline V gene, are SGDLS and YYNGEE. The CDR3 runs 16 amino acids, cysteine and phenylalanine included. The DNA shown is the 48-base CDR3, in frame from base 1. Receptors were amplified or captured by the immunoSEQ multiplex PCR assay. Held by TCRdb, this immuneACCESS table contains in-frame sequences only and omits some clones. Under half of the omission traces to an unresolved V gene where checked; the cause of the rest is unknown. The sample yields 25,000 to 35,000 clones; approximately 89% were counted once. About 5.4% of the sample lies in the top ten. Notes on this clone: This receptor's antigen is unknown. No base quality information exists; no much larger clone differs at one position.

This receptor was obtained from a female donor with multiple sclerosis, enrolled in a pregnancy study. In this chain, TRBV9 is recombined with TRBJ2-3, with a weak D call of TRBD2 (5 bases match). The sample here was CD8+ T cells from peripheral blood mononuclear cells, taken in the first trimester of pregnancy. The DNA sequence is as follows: TGTGCCAGCAGCCTCAGTACAAGCGGAAACACAGATACGCAGTATTTT. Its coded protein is CASSLSTSGNTDTQYF.